This is a list of T cell receptor beta chains from one sample in a study of regulatory T cells in long-lasting Graves disease. TCRdb passed the multiplex PCR reads through MiXCR, listing each CDR3 protein once. The data hold some 250,000 distinct CDR3 sequences, with more than 15% observed a single time. These data were likewise used in another study, on T cells in Graves' hyperthyroidism and ophthalmopathy.

Sequences were derived from peripheral blood mononuclear cells (PBMCs), sampled at new diagnosis, from a patient treated with antithyroid drugs. The source is a woman in her 30s with Graves disease. Each CDR3 is given with its conserved first and last residue. A D gene is named only where the DNA matches it firmly. A clone size is listed for some rows: how often the clone was seen (once, few, many), or a class if it is expanded.

V: TRBV11-2; size: many; J: TRBJ2-5; D: TRBD2; CDR3: CASSFGLAGGPQKTQYF; DNA: TGTGCCAGCAGCTTCGGACTAGCGGGGGGGCCTCAGAAGACCCAGTACTTC
V: TRBV3-1; size: many; J: TRBJ1-6; D: TRBD1; CDR3: CASSQGHRGGSPLHF; DNA: TGTGCCAGCAGCCAAGGGCACAGGGGAGGTTCACCCCTCCACTTT
V: TRBV7-9; size: many; J: TRBJ1-2; D: TRBD1; CDR3: CASSRSRGVYGYTF; DNA: TGTGCCAGCAGTCGGTCCAGGGGGGTCTATGGCTACACCTTC
V: TRBV6-1; size: many; J: TRBJ2-1; D: TRBD2; CDR3: CASSASVSGKNEQFF; DNA: TGTGCCAGCAGTGCTTCGGTTAGCGGGAAGAACGAGCAGTTCTTC
V: TRBV7-9; size: many; J: TRBJ1-4; D: NA; CDR3: CASRTTQAYSDEKLFF; DNA: TGTGCCAGCAGAACTACCCAGGCTTATAGCGACGAAAAACTGTTTTTT
V: TRBV4-1; size: many; J: TRBJ2-7; D: NA; CDR3: CASSQGSAGTYEQYF; DNA: TGCGCCAGCAGCCAAGGATCGGCGGGGACCTACGAGCAGTACTTC
V: TRBV12-3/TRBV12-4; size: many; J: TRBJ1-3; D: TRBD1; CDR3: CASSPPGTGLDF; DNA: TGTGCCAGCAGTCCACCCGGGACAGGACTAGATTTT
V: TRBV6-1; size: many; J: TRBJ2-1; D: NA; CDR3: CASSGHQGSEQFF; DNA: TGTGCCAGCAGCGGCCATCAGGGTAGTGAGCAGTTCTTC
V: TRBV6-2/TRBV6-3; size: few; J: TRBJ1-1; D: TRBD1; CDR3: CATQTGTGDRGLNTEAFF; DNA: TGTGCCACGCAGACCGGGACAGGGGATAGAGGGCTGAACACTGAAGCTTTCTTT
V: TRBV18; size: many; J: TRBJ1-2; D: NA; CDR3: CASSPQEDGYTF; DNA: TGTGCCAGCTCACCCCAGGAGGACGGCTACACCTTC
V: TRBV12-3/TRBV12-4; size: many; J: TRBJ2-7; D: TRBD1; CDR3: CASSWPGTGREQYF; DNA: TGTGCCAGCAGTTGGCCTGGGACAGGGCGGGAGCAGTACTTC
V: TRBV20-1; size: many; J: TRBJ2-1; D: TRBD2; CDR3: CSAPRSGGMGEQFF; DNA: TGCAGTGCTCCCCGTAGCGGGGGCATGGGGGAGCAGTTCTTC
V: TRBV12-3/TRBV12-4; size: many; J: TRBJ2-5; D: TRBD1; CDR3: CASSLKGQAPQTQYF; DNA: TGTGCCAGCAGTTTAAAGGGACAGGCCCCCCAGACCCAGTACTTC
V: TRBV12-5; size: many; J: TRBJ1-2; D: NA; CDR3: CASGFYGSYGYTF; DNA: TGTGCTAGTGGTTTTTACGGCTCGTATGGCTACACCTTC
V: TRBV27; size: many; J: TRBJ2-3; D: NA; CDR3: CASRLGTSSYGTDTQYF; DNA: TGTGCCAGCAGATTAGGAACCTCTAGCTACGGCACAGATACGCAGTATTTT
V: TRBV18; size: many; J: TRBJ2-3; D: NA; CDR3: CASSPPGRRRGDTQYF; DNA: TGTGCCAGCTCACCACCGGGCCGGAGGCGGGGAGATACGCAGTATTTT
V: TRBV18; size: many; J: TRBJ2-5; D: TRBD2; CDR3: CATSKKVGLAKETQYF; DNA: TGTGCCACCTCCAAAAAGGTCGGACTAGCAAAAGAGACCCAGTACTTC
V: TRBV7-9; size: NA; J: TRBJ1-1; D: NA; CDR3: CASSLGGGYTGAFF; DNA: TGTGCCAGCAGCTTGGGGGGGGGCTACACTGGAGCTTTCTTT
V: TRBV19; size: NA; J: TRBJ1-2; D: NA; CDR3: CASSIGGTAVNYGYTF; DNA: TGTGCCAGTAGTATAGGAGGAACGGCGGTGAACTATGGCTACACCTTC
V: TRBV14; size: many; J: TRBJ1-2; D: NA; CDR3: CASMDTALPRGYTF; DNA: TGTGCCAGCATGGACACAGCCCTCCCTCGTGGCTACACCTTC
V: TRBV27; size: NA; J: TRBJ2-7; D: TRBD2; CDR3: CASSPLGGGGAQEQYF; DNA: TGTGCCAGCAGTCCCCTGGGGGGCGGGGGGGCGCAAGAGCAGTACTTC
V: TRBV29-1; size: many; J: TRBJ2-3; D: NA; CDR3: CSVRRGPFTDTQYF; DNA: TGCAGCGTTCGTAGGGGTCCATTCACAGATACGCAGTATTTT
V: TRBV18; size: many; J: TRBJ2-7; D: NA; CDR3: CASSPRVGEQYF; DNA: TGTGCCAGCTCACCCCGGGTGGGAGAGCAGTACTTC
V: TRBV19; size: NA; J: TRBJ1-1; D: TRBD1; CDR3: CASATNTGVGTEAFF; DNA: TGTGCCAGTGCTACCAATACAGGGGTTGGCACTGAAGCTTTCTTT
V: TRBV20-1; size: few; J: TRBJ2-2; D: TRBD1; CDR3: CSANRGSDTGELFF; DNA: TGCAGTGCAAACAGGGGATCGGACACCGGGGAGCTGTTTTTT
V: TRBV9; size: once; J: TRBJ2-5; D: NA; CDR3: CASSSRGGPLETQYF; DNA: TGTGCCAGCAGCTCCCGAGGCGGTCCTCTCGAGACCCAGTACTTC
V: TRBV4-1; size: many; J: TRBJ1-1; D: TRBD1; CDR3: CASSQAYRGRTEAFF; DNA: TGCGCCAGCAGCCAAGCTTACAGGGGGCGCACTGAAGCTTTCTTT
V: TRBV3-1; size: many; J: TRBJ1-1; D: NA; CDR3: CASSQESHTEAFF; DNA: TGTGCCAGCAGCCAAGAATCCCACACTGAAGCTTTCTTT
V: TRBV4-1; size: NA; J: TRBJ1-1; D: NA; CDR3: CASSREGELNTEAFF; DNA: TGCGCCAGCAGCCGAGAGGGAGAGCTGAACACTGAAGCTTTCTTT
V: TRBV24-1; size: many; J: TRBJ2-2; D: TRBD2; CDR3: CATSDPRRGGDTGELFF; DNA: TGTGCCACCAGTGATCCGCGGCGGGGGGGCGACACCGGGGAGCTGTTTTTT
V: TRBV2; size: NA; J: TRBJ1-6; D: TRBD1; CDR3: CASNDRASNSPLHF; DNA: TGTGCCAGCAATGACAGGGCGAGTAATTCACCCCTCCACTTT
V: TRBV5-1; size: many; J: TRBJ2-5; D: NA; CDR3: CASSLEGETQYF; DNA: TGTGCCAGCAGCTTGGAGGGAGAGACCCAGTACTTC
V: TRBV20-1; size: NA; J: TRBJ2-7; D: TRBD1; CDR3: CSARDRRGQGNEQYF; DNA: TGCAGTGCTAGAGATCGTAGGGGACAGGGTAACGAGCAGTACTTC
V: TRBV11-2; size: NA; J: TRBJ2-7; D: NA; CDR3: CASSLARGAGSPPEQYF; DNA: TGTGCCAGCAGCTTAGCCCGGGGGGCAGGGTCCCCCCCCGAGCAGTACTTC
V: TRBV6-1; size: many; J: TRBJ2-7; D: NA; CDR3: CASTQNLGNSYEQYF; DNA: TGTGCCAGCACCCAAAACTTAGGTAACTCCTACGAGCAGTACTTC
V: TRBV20-1; size: many; J: TRBJ1-1; D: NA; CDR3: CSASTGQRQPEAFF; DNA: TGCAGTGCTAGTACGGGACAAAGGCAGCCTGAAGCTTTCTTT
V: TRBV20-1; size: many; J: TRBJ2-2; D: NA; CDR3: CSAREQGTGELFF; DNA: TGCAGTGCTAGAGAACAGGGCACCGGGGAGCTGTTTTTT
V: TRBV11-2; size: NA; J: TRBJ2-1; D: NA; CDR3: CASSLVGARDEQFF; DNA: TGTGCCAGCAGCTTGGTCGGGGCCCGGGATGAGCAGTTCTTC
V: TRBV6-8; size: many; J: TRBJ2-5; D: NA; CDR3: CASSLARELLETQYF; DNA: TGTGCCAGCAGTTTAGCCAGGGAGCTCTTGGAGACCCAGTACTTC
V: TRBV27; size: many; J: TRBJ1-2; D: NA; CDR3: CASSLSSRANYGYTF; DNA: TGTGCCAGCAGTTTATCGTCGAGAGCTAACTATGGCTACACCTTC
V: TRBV20-1; size: NA; J: TRBJ1-1; D: TRBD1; CDR3: CSARATDRGLWNTEAFF; DNA: TGCAGTGCCAGAGCGACCGACAGGGGGCTATGGAACACTGAAGCTTTCTTT
V: TRBV20-1; size: few; J: TRBJ1-3; D: NA; CDR3: CSARDPQSSGNTIYF; DNA: TGCAGTGCTAGAGACCCACAAAGCTCTGGAAACACCATATATTTT